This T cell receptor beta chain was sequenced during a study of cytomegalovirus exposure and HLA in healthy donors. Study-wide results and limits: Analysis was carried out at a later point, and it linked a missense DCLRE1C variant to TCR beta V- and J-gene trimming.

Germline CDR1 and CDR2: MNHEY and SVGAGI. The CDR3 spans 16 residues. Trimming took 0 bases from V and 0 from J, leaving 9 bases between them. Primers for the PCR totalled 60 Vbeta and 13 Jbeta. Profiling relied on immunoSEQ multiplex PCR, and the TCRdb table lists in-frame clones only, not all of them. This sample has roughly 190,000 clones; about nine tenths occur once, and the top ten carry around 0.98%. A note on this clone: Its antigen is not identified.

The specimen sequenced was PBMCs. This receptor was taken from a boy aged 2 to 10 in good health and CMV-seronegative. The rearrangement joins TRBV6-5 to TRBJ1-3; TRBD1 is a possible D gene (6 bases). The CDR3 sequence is CASSYSNRVSGNTIYF. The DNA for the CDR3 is TGTGCCAGCAGTTACTCGAACAGGGTCTCTGGAAACACCATATATTTT.